Given below is one TCR beta chain in context. Sequencing used immunoSEQ multiplex PCR; TCRdb keeps in-frame clones, though not all of them. The top ten hold more than 0.15% of the sample, which has 20,000 to 25,000 clones, around 97% seen once. These data originate in a study of B cell selection in AIRE deficiency. Sorting defined conventional CD4 T cells as CD4+CD127+. This sequence was found in a human donor with AIRE deficiency. Sequencing input: conventional CD4+ T cells sorted from PBMCs.

Here the CDR3 DNA reads TGTGCCAGCAGTTTAATGGCAGGGGTTGGAAACACCATATATTTT. Its protein product is CASSLMAGVGNTIYF. The chain couples TRBV27 to TRBJ1-3, with a tentative D call TRBD1 (6 bases). The CDR3 extends over 15 amino acids. Germline V gene data show CDR1 as MNHEY and CDR2 as SMNVEV (reference sequence). V was cut by 2 bases and J by 3 bases, with 11 bases left in between.